A single sample is the source of the 3 T cell receptor beta chains below, sequenced in a study of T cells after yellow fever vaccination. TCRdb re-called the 5' RACE reads with MiXCR, one entry per CDR3 protein. Here the sample spans around 600,000 distinct CDR3 sequences, about 12% being singletons. This specimen consisted of PBMCs, obtained on the day of the yellow fever booster vaccination. These receptor sequences come from a man aged 25-40 years who received the YFV17D yellow fever vaccine.

This chain uses TRBV6-2 or TRBV6-3 with TRBJ2-1; 12 nucleotides line up with TRBD1. The germline V gene encodes CDR1 MNHEY and CDR2 SVGEGT. V was clipped by 1 base and J by 6 bases; unmatched bases: 4. The CDR3 is made up of 16 amino acids. This CDR3 is CASSYFGTGGFNEQFF. CDR3 bases: TGTGCCAGCAGTTACTTTGGGACAGGGGGCTTCAATGAGCAGTTCTTC.

The chain is built from TRBV9 and TRBJ2-3; TRBD2 might be the D (7 bases). CDR1 is SGDLS, CDR2 YYNGEE, per germline. With 4 bases removed from V and 0 bases from J, the gap between germline ends came to 12 bases. The CDR3 runs to 15 residues. Here the CDR3 reads CASSSRGPSTDTQYF. The CDR3 bases are TGTGCCAGCAGCTCGCGGGGGCCTAGCACAGATACGCAGTATTTT.

The genes are TRBV21-1 and TRBJ2-2. TRBV21-1 is noted as a pseudogene. This CDR3 region has 16 residues. The DNA for the CDR3 is TGTGCCAGCAGCAAATTCGTCTCCACGAACACCGGGGAGCTGTTTTTT. It is translated as CASSKFVSTNTGELFF.